The 15 T cell receptor beta chains in this list originate from one sample, sequenced in a study of identifying expanded T cells in peripheral blood. Assay: immunoSEQ multiplex PCR; the TCRdb copy retains only in-frame clones and omits some. In the table there are around 90,000 clones, around 89% of which are singletons. Sequenced sample: blood. The origin of the receptors is a person aged 18 to 70 in good health.

The chain links TRBV19 to TRBJ2-5, with D perhaps TRBD1 (7 bases). The better agreement between TRBJ2-7 and the DNA end casts doubt on the J call. Germline CDR1 is LNHDA and CDR2 is SQIVND (reference sequence). This CDR3 comprises 14 residues. The CDR3 spells CASSDRRGPYEQYF. The CDR3 nucleotides are TGTGCCAGTTCGGACAGGAGGGGACCCTACGAGCAGTACTTC.

The chain combines TRBV18 with TRBJ2-7; 7 positions agree with TRBD2. After removal of 3 bases from V and 7 bases from J, the junction contained 21 bases not matched to a gene. Germline loops: CDR1 KGHSH, CDR2 LQKENI. The CDR3 length is 18 residues. In nucleotides, the CDR3 is TGTGCCAGCTCACCGGCTTGGGGCGGGAGTTCATCTGCGAGTGAGCAGTACTTC. Translating gives CASSPAWGGSSSASEQYF.

V is TRBV19 and J is TRBJ2-7; no firm D call. V lost 5 bases and J lost 6, with 17 bases in between. The CDR3 extends over 14 amino acids. Germline CDR1 and CDR2: LNHDA and SQIVND (reference sequence). The CDR3 region is CASSPSTGFGEQYF. CDR3 DNA: TGTGCCAGTAGTCCCTCGACTGGCTTTGGCGAGCAGTACTTC.

The chain is built from TRBV14 and TRBJ2-7; 7 nucleotides line up with TRBD1. This CDR3 is 17 amino acids long. Looked up from germline, CDR1 is SGHDN and CDR2 is FVKESK. J was trimmed by 3 bases and V by 4 bases; bases with no gene match: 15. CDR3 residues: CASSPHTGTVQLYEQYF. The DNA of the CDR3 is TGTGCCAGCAGCCCGCATACTGGGACAGTTCAACTCTACGAGCAGTACTTC.

This clone was detected a few times. The genes are TRBV9 and TRBJ1-5, with TRBD1 identical over 12 bases. CDR1 and CDR2 (germline): SGDLS, YYNGEE. CDR3 length: 15 amino acids. The J segment lost 5 bases and the V segment lost 2 bases, leaving 2 bases of the junction unmatched. The DNA of the CDR3 is TGTGCCAGCAGCGTGGGGACAGGGGGCGATCAGCCCCAGCATTTT. Its translation is CASSVGTGGDQPQHF.

CDR3 sequence (DNA): TGTGCCAGCACCGAGGGGCGCGCCGGGGAGCTGTTTTTT. Encoded protein: CASTEGRAGELFF. The chain joins TRBV6-1 to TRBJ2-2; D assignment may be TRBD1 or TRBD2 (5 bases each). The CDR3 totals 13 residues. Germline CDR1 and CDR2: MNHNS and SASEGT. The germline V and J ends were trimmed by 7 bases and 6 bases, with 12 bases remaining between them.

In this sample, this clone turned up once. The gene calls are TRBV18 and TRBJ1-1; unclear D gene. Germline V gene sequence: CDR1 KGHSH, CDR2 LQKENI. The V end lost 5 bases, the J end lost 1 base, and 20 bases lay between the germline ends. The CDR3 consists of 17 residues. Written as DNA, the CDR3 is TGTGCCAGCTCAGCCGACTTGCTGTCGGCCGCGAACACTGAAGCTTTCTTT. It yields the protein CASSADLLSAANTEAFF.

In regard to this clone: Other DNA sequences in the same sample also yield this CDR3. The chain employs TRBV5-1 and TRBJ1-1; D gene unclear. CDR1 and CDR2 from the germline V gene are SGHRS and YFSETQ. The CDR3 sequence is 14 residues long. V dropped 0 bases and J dropped 0 bases, with 6 bases sitting between them. Written as DNA, the CDR3 is TGCGCCAGCAGCTTGGGCACTTTGAACACTGAAGCTTTCTTT. Translating gives CASSLGTLNTEAFF.

The chain couples TRBV4-2 to TRBJ2-3; D not resolved. Trimming removed 0 bases at V and 9 bases at J, with 16 bases between. This CDR3 contains 15 residues. Germline V gives CDR1 LGHNA, CDR2 YNFKEQ. The CDR3 spells CASSQDQLGTDTQYF. CDR3 nucleotides: TGTGCCAGCAGCCAAGACCAGCTTGGTACGGACACGCAGTATTTT.

This clone was observed once. A read error may account for a junction end that differs from germline. This chain uses TRBV2 with TRBJ2-6; 9 nucleotides align to TRBD2. CDR3 size: 17 residues. The germline V gene encodes CDR1 SNHLY and CDR2 FYNNEI. CDR3 DNA sequence: TGTGCCAGCAGTGGGGAGCGGGGGGCTTCTGGGGCCAGCGTCCTGACTTTC. It translates to CASSGERGASGASVLTF.

The chain employs TRBV13 and TRBJ2-3, with D possibly TRBD2 on 6 matching bases. The CDR3 has 16 residues. Trimming pared 5 bases from V and 3 bases from J, leaving 18 bases between. CDR1 and CDR2 (germline): PRHDT, FYEKMQ (reference sequence). The CDR3 sequence: CASSTQGGTETDTQYF. The CDR3 DNA reads TGTGCCAGCAGCACCCAGGGCGGGACTGAAACAGATACGCAGTATTTT.

The DNA for the CDR3 is TGTGCCAGCAGCCAACCTTATCCGGGAGAGACCCAGTACTTC. This sequence encodes CASSQPYPGETQYF. This chain links TRBV4-2 with TRBJ2-5; no clear D. The germline V and J ends were trimmed by 2 bases and 4 bases, with 11 bases remaining between them. Germline CDR1 is LGHNA and CDR2 is YNFKEQ. This CDR3 has 14 residues.

In DNA, the CDR3 is TGCGCCAGCAGTGAGGAGACTGGAGGGCGTAGGTTCTTC. Translation: CASSEETGGRRFF. The V and J genes are TRBV10-2 and TRBJ2-1, with a possible D match to TRBD2 (6 bases). Germline V gene data show CDR1 as WSHSY and CDR2 as SAAADI. The CDR3 has 13 residues. Trimming pared 2 bases from V and 15 bases from J, leaving 17 bases between.

This chain uses TRBV5-5 with TRBJ2-2; tentatively, D is TRBD2 (5 bases). The CDR3 is 15 residues long. V shed 1 base and J shed 5 bases, with 12 bases lying between them. Germline-derived CDR1 and CDR2 are SGHKS and YYEKEE (reference sequence). CDR3 sequence reads: CASSLIPGRTGELFF. The CDR3 DNA reads as TGTGCCAGCAGCTTGATCCCGGGAAGGACCGGGGAGCTGTTTTTT.

The V and J genes are TRBV18 and TRBJ1-4; D uncertain. This CDR3 contains 17 residues. Trimming removed 4 bases from V and 0 bases from J, with 15 bases in between. Per germline, CDR1 KGHSH and CDR2 LQKENI. CDR3 residues: CASSLSPGRATNEKLFF. The CDR3 DNA reads TGTGCCAGCTCACTCTCCCCCGGACGGGCAACTAATGAAAAACTGTTTTTT.